Here is one T cell receptor (beta chain) with its context. Its specificity is not known. This entry comes from a study of T cells in tuberculosis. Study findings and constraints: Smaller distances to GMM-specific TCRs suggested their expansion in active tuberculosis.

V was pared by 2 bases and J by 9 bases, with 9 bases of the junction left unmatched. The CDR3 sequence is 15 residues long. The germline V gene has CDR1 ENHRY and CDR2 SYGVKD. The method was immunoSEQ multiplex PCR; TCRdb's version includes in-frame clones alone and lacks a portion of them. Counted here are tens of thousands of clones, around nine tenths occurring once; the ten biggest clones make up under 20%. This rearrangement joins TRBV10-3 to TRBJ2-1; TRBD1 matches 8 bases. The source of this sequence is a donor aged 10 to 29 with latent tuberculosis or without tuberculosis infection. Some clones in this sample may be carry-over from other donors' samples. The sequencing sample was made of PBMCs. CDR3 protein: CAISEDRGSPREQFF. In nucleotides, the CDR3 is TGTGCCATCAGTGAGGACAGGGGTTCGCCGCGTGAGCAGTTCTTC.